Listed below are T cell receptor beta chains from one sample, sequenced in a study of cytomegalovirus exposure and HLA in healthy donors. The repertoire was sequenced with immunoSEQ multiplex PCR; TCRdb's copy has only in-frame clones and lacks some. The table shows about 190,000 clones, with roughly 13% occurring only once. Sequenced: PBMCs. Every receptor here comes from a man between 45 and 60 years old in good health and CMV-seropositive. CDR3s include the opening cysteine and the closing phenylalanine or tryptophan. D genes are given only for firm matches. Size tells how often a clone was seen (once, few, many) or the class of an expanded clone, and some rows leave it out.

TRBV5-6	few	TRBD1	TRBJ2-6	18	CASSESDRSYSGANVLTF	TGTGCCAGCAGCGAGTCGGACAGGAGTTACTCTGGGGCCAACGTCCTGACTTTC
TRBV7-9	NA	NA	TRBJ2-1	14	CASSLDGRNNEQFF	TGTGCCAGCAGCTTAGATGGGAGAAACAATGAGCAGTTCTTC
TRBV15	few	TRBD1	TRBJ1-5	14	CAISRDRGFQPQHF	TGTGCCATCTCCCGGGACAGGGGGTTTCAGCCCCAGCATTTT
TRBV9	few	TRBD1	TRBJ1-1	15	CASSPEGARRTEAFF	TGTGCCAGCAGCCCTGAGGGGGCGCGGAGGACTGAAGCTTTCTTT
TRBV6-1	few	NA	TRBJ2-5	11	CASSLQETQYF	TGTGCCAGCAGCCTTCAAGAGACCCAGTACTTC
TRBV5-6	few	NA	TRBJ1-1	11	CASSFEGEAFF	TGTGCCAGCAGCTTTGAGGGTGAAGCTTTCTTT
TRBV5-6	few	TRBD2	TRBJ2-1	13	CASSSERGNEQFF	TGTGCCAGCAGCTCAGAGCGGGGCAATGAGCAGTTCTTC
TRBV5-6	NA	NA	TRBJ2-1	15	CASSLGTEGYNEQFF	TGTGCCAGCAGCTTGGGGACAGAGGGGTACAATGAGCAGTTCTTC
TRBV5-4	few	NA	TRBJ2-3	14	CASSLAQSTDTQYF	TGTGCCAGCAGCTTGGCTCAGAGCACAGATACGCAGTATTTT
TRBV29-1	NA	NA	TRBJ1-1	12	CSVAIQAAGAFF	TGCAGCGTTGCAATCCAGGCAGCTGGAGCTTTCTTT
TRBV5-4	NA	NA	TRBJ1-1	14	CASSPRGAVTEAFF	TGTGCCAGCAGCCCCAGGGGCGCCGTGACTGAAGCTTTCTTT
TRBV4-3	NA	TRBD1	TRBJ2-2	16	CASSHAGTGVPGELFF	TGCGCCAGCAGCCACGCCGGGACAGGGGTGCCCGGGGAGCTGTTTTTT
TRBV6-5	few	NA	TRBJ1-1	15	CASSHGQQMNTEAFF	TGTGCCAGCAGTCACGGACAGCAAATGAACACTGAAGCTTTCTTT
TRBV5-4	NA	NA	TRBJ1-1	15	CASSRRGGRNTEAFF	TGTGCCAGCAGCCGAAGGGGGGGGAGGAACACTGAAGCTTTCTTT
TRBV12-5	many	TRBD1	TRBJ2-1	15	CASALLQGGYNEQFF	TGTGCTAGTGCCTTACTACAGGGGGGATACAATGAGCAGTTCTTC
TRBV28	NA	TRBD1	TRBJ2-7	18	CASVVLGGQGEGTYEQYF	TGTGCCAGCGTCGTCCTGGGGGGACAGGGAGAGGGGACCTACGAGCAGTACTTC
TRBV10-3	NA	TRBD1	TRBJ1-2	15	CAISDRQGANYGYTF	TGTGCCATCAGTGATCGGCAGGGGGCTAACTATGGCTACACCTTC
TRBV5-1	NA	NA	TRBJ2-7	15	CASSLAEGGAYEQYF	TGCGCCAGCAGCTTGGCCGAAGGAGGCGCCTACGAGCAGTACTTC